Each of the 32 T cell receptor beta chains below was sequenced from the same sample in a study of cytomegalovirus exposure and HLA in healthy donors. The PCR ran on 60 Vbeta and 13 Jbeta primers. The data were produced by immunoSEQ multiplex PCR, yet TCRdb's version contains in-frame clones alone and is incomplete. Of about 190,000 clones in the sample, roughly 81% were seen once. The sample taken for sequencing was PBMCs. These receptors were obtained from a woman aged 30 to 39 in good health and CMV-seropositive.

The J gene is TRBJ1-1, the V gene TRBV19; TRBD1 might be the D (6 bases). V was trimmed by 5 bases and J by 0 bases, leaving 10 bases between them. The CDR3 is made up of 14 amino acids. The germline V gene has CDR1 LNHDA and CDR2 SQIVND (reference sequence). CDR3 in DNA: TGTGCCAGTAGTCGCGGACAGATGAACACTGAAGCTTTCTTT. Protein sequence: CASSRGQMNTEAFF.

This clone was seen only a few times. V is TRBV19 and J is TRBJ2-7, with a possible D match to TRBD1 (6 bases). CDR1 LNHDA and CDR2 SQIVND come from the germline V gene (reference sequence). The CDR3 is 14 residues long. With 5 bases removed from V and 3 bases from J, the gap between germline ends came to 14 bases. In DNA, the CDR3 is TGTGCCAGTAGTCTACAGGGCGTAGGCTACGAGCAGTACTTC. It codes for CASSLQGVGYEQYF. Based on the CDR3 plus reference TRBV19 and TRBJ2-7, the full variable domain is DGGITQSPKYLFRKEGQNVTLSCEQNLNHDAMYWYRQDPGQGLRLIYYSQIVNDFQKGDIAEGYSVSREKKESFPLTVTSAQKNPTAFYLCASSLQGVGYEQYFGPGTRLTVT.

The CDR3, as DNA: TGTGCCAGCAGTCTTCTAGGGGCGGACTCCTACGAGCAGTACTTC. It is translated as CASSLLGADSYEQYF. The chain uses TRBV7-9 and TRBJ2-7, with D possibly TRBD1 on 5 matching bases. Trimming took 6 bases from V and 0 from J, leaving 15 bases between them. Germline V lookup: CDR1 SEHNR, CDR2 FQNEAQ (reference sequence). The CDR3 has 15 residues.

The rearrangement uses TRBV2 and TRBJ1-1; TRBD1 might be the D (5 bases). The V and J ends lost 5 bases and 4 bases respectively, with 11 bases between them. In germline, CDR1 is SNHLY, CDR2 FYNNEI. This CDR3 region has 13 residues. The CDR3: CASSKGAPTEAFF. The CDR3 DNA sequence: TGTGCCAGCAGTAAAGGGGCCCCCACTGAAGCTTTCTTT.

This clone was observed a few times. This chain joins TRBV5-1 and TRBJ2-3, with D uncertain. This CDR3 is 13 amino acids long. Deletions cut 5 bases from V and 4 bases from J, with 11 bases between. Germline V lookup: CDR1 SGHRS, CDR2 YFSETQ. In DNA, the CDR3 is TGCGCCAGCAGAGACTCGGCAGCAGATACGCAGTATTTT. Its protein product is CASRDSAADTQYF.

The chain joins TRBV18 to TRBJ1-2; tentative D call: TRBD1 (5 bases). Per germline, CDR1 KGHSH and CDR2 LQKENI. Trimming removed 10 bases at V and 1 base at J, with 16 bases between. The CDR3 is 14 amino acids. The CDR3 reads CATARWGDNYGYTF. The CDR3 nucleotides read TGTGCCACCGCCCGGTGGGGGGATAACTATGGCTACACCTTC.

This chain joins TRBV27 and TRBJ1-1, with D unresolved. Trimming cost V 6 bases and J 10 bases, with 18 bases left between them. The germline V gene has CDR1 MNHEY and CDR2 SMNVEV (reference sequence). CDR3 length equals 13 residues. In nucleotides, the CDR3 is TGTGCCAGCAGAACACCAATACAAAGAACAGCTTTCTTT. Residues: CASRTPIQRTAFF.

The chain is built from TRBV10-2 and TRBJ2-3; TRBD2 is a possible D gene (6 bases). This CDR3 region has 15 residues. Trimming pared 3 bases from V and 0 bases from J, leaving 10 bases between. CDR1 is WSHSY, CDR2 SAAADI, per germline. The CDR3 here is CASSDGGASTDTQYF. The CDR3, as DNA: TGCGCCAGCAGTGACGGGGGAGCTAGCACAGATACGCAGTATTTT.

The chain employs TRBV4-1 and TRBJ2-1; weak D call: TRBD2 (6 bases). Per the germline V gene, CDR1 is MGHRA and CDR2 is YSYEKL. Trimming pared 4 bases from V and 4 bases from J, leaving 11 bases between. This CDR3 is 14 amino acids long. The CDR3 loop is CASSLAGRYNEQFF. The CDR3 DNA sequence: TGCGCCAGCAGCCTCGCGGGACGGTACAATGAGCAGTTCTTC.

This clone was seen only once. The chain carries TRBV6-1 and TRBJ2-7, with D possibly TRBD2 on 7 matching bases. The CDR3 totals 14 residues. Looked up from germline, CDR1 is MNHNS and CDR2 is SASEGT. The V end was cut by 7 bases, the J end by 3 bases, with 16 bases between. CDR3 amino acids: CASTEGGGGYEQYF. The CDR3 DNA sequence: TGTGCCAGCACCGAAGGGGGAGGGGGCTACGAGCAGTACTTC.

The chain joins TRBV5-5 to TRBJ1-1, with D hard to call. V was trimmed by 2 bases and J by 6 bases, leaving 11 bases between them. The CDR3 extends over 13 amino acids. Germline V CDR1 and CDR2: SGHKS, YYEKEE (reference sequence). The CDR3 reads CASSFGVGAEAFF. In DNA form, the CDR3 reads TGTGCCAGCAGCTTCGGGGTTGGGGCTGAAGCTTTCTTT.

The gene calls are TRBV11-1 and TRBJ2-7; 11 bases agree with TRBD2. Germline assignment: CDR1 SGHAT and CDR2 FQDESV (reference sequence). Germline trimming cut 5 bases from V and 5 bases from J; bases unmatched to any gene: 8. The CDR3 totals 15 residues. The chain's CDR3 is CASSPLAGGPNEQYF. CDR3 in DNA: TGTGCCAGCAGCCCTTTAGCGGGAGGGCCTAACGAGCAGTACTTC.

This chain connects TRBV4-1 to TRBJ1-5; D gene uncertain. V was cut by 8 bases and J by 0 bases, with 8 bases left in between. This CDR3 has 13 residues. Germline V CDR1 and CDR2: MGHRA, YSYEKL. The CDR3 nucleotides read TGCGCCAGCGGTTTCGGTAGCAATCAGCCCCAGCATTTT. It is translated as CASGFGSNQPQHF.

The rearrangement joins TRBV27 to TRBJ1-1; 7 nucleotides line up with TRBD1. Trimming cost V 3 bases and J 5 bases; bases outside gene matches: 6. Germline values: CDR1 MNHEY, CDR2 SMNVEV (reference sequence). The length of the CDR3 is 14 residues. CDR3 nucleotide sequence: TGTGCCAGCAGTTTTTCAGGGGGGTGGACTGAAGCTTTCTTT. Its protein is CASSFSGGWTEAFF.

The V call is TRBV27, the J call TRBJ2-1, with 12 bases fitting TRBD2. The germline gives CDR1 MNHEY, CDR2 SMNVEV (reference sequence). The CDR3 consists of 15 residues. J was trimmed by 8 bases and V by 4 bases; bases with no gene match: 6. The CDR3 protein is CASSSTSGRVYEQFF. CDR3 nucleotide sequence: TGTGCCAGCAGTTCGACTAGCGGGAGAGTGTATGAGCAGTTCTTC.

V usage is TRBV2 and J usage is TRBJ1-2; TRBD1 matches at 8 bases. This CDR3 is 13 amino acids long. Trimming removed 9 bases from V and 4 bases from J; junction bases left unmatched: 7. Germline CDR1 SNHLY, CDR2 FYNNEI. As DNA, the CDR3 is TGTGCCAGTTCGACAGGGGTTCCCTATGGCTACACCTTC. As protein: CASSTGVPYGYTF. Together with reference TRBV2 and TRBJ1-2, the CDR3 gives the full variable domain: EPEVTQTPSHQVTQMGQEVILRCVPISNHLYFYWYRQILGQKVEFLVSFYNNEISEKSEIFDDQFSVERPDGSNFTLKIRSTKLEDSAMYFCASSTGVPYGYTFGSGTRLTVV.

This rearrangement joins TRBV4-2 to TRBJ1-2, with TRBD1 as a possible D gene (5 bases). CDR1 and CDR2 from the germline V gene are LGHNA and YNFKEQ. V was cut by 3 bases and J by 3 bases, with 11 bases left in between. The CDR3 sequence is 14 residues long. For the CDR3, the DNA is TGTGCCAGCAGCCAGGGAGCGGGGGACTATGGCTACACCTTC. It translates to CASSQGAGDYGYTF.

There are a few counts of this clone. This sequence joins TRBV6-1 and TRBJ2-7; 9 bases are a match to TRBD1. Germline V gives CDR1 MNHNS, CDR2 SASEGT. CDR3 length equals 16 residues. The V and J ends lost 3 bases and 5 bases, in that order; junction bases with no gene match: 11. CDR3 bases: TGTGCCAGCAGTGATCTTGGGGGCGGACAGGGGAACGAGCAGTACTTC. Translated: CASSDLGGGQGNEQYF.

A few counts support this clone. J is TRBJ1-2 and V is TRBV15; 7 bases map to TRBD1. The CDR3 covers 13 residues. Germline V lookup: CDR1 LNHNV, CDR2 YYDKDF (reference sequence). Trimming took 1 base from V and 5 from J; bases not matched to a gene: 1. Written as DNA, the CDR3 is TGTGCCACCAGCAGAGGGGACAGTTATGGCTACACCTTC. Amino acids: CATSRGDSYGYTF.

The CDR3 bases are TGTGCCAGCAGCCCCATGCAGGGCTCGAACACTGAAGCTTTCTTT. This codes for CASSPMQGSNTEAFF. This chain joins TRBV7-8 and TRBJ1-1, with D possibly matching TRBD1 (5 bases). The V gene's germline CDR1 is SGHVS and CDR2 FQNEAQ. The CDR3 contains 15 residues. V was trimmed by 5 bases and J by 1 base, leaving 14 bases between them.

The chain carries TRBV27 and TRBJ1-4; D is perhaps TRBD1 (6 bases). V gave up 0 bases and J gave up 8 bases, with 13 bases separating them. The CDR3 totals 15 residues. CDR1 and CDR2 from the germline V gene are MNHEY and SMNVEV (reference sequence). The CDR3 DNA sequence: TGTGCCAGCAGTTTATCTGGGGGCTGGGGGGAAAAACTGTTTTTT. As protein: CASSLSGGWGEKLFF.

This clone was seen only once. V is TRBV6-1 and J is TRBJ2-1; tentatively, D is TRBD1 (5 bases). From germline, CDR1 is MNHNS and CDR2 SASEGT. The V gene lost 2 bases and the J gene lost 3 bases, with 11 bases spanning the gap. This CDR3 comprises 15 residues. The CDR3 sequence: CASSETPQGYNEQFF. The CDR3 bases are TGTGCCAGCAGTGAAACCCCGCAGGGCTACAATGAGCAGTTCTTC.

V usage is TRBV6-4 and J usage is TRBJ1-2; D is possibly TRBD1 (6 bases). The V and J ends lost 2 bases and 6 bases respectively, with 19 bases between them. CDR3 length equals 16 residues. From germline, CDR1 is MRHNA and CDR2 SNTAGT. The CDR3 DNA follows: TGTGCCAGCAGTGACCGGACGTTCACAGGGAGAGATGGCTACACCTTC. Protein sequence: CASSDRTFTGRDGYTF.

This chain uses TRBV7-2 with TRBJ1-5; 9 nucleotides agree with TRBD1. J gave up 7 bases and V 10 bases, and 14 bases lay outside the gene matches. Germline values: CDR1 SGHTA, CDR2 FQGNSA. The CDR3 covers 15 residues. For the CDR3, the DNA is TGTGCCATCTTCACCAGGGACAGGGCGGAGCAGCCCCAGCATTTT. Its protein is CAIFTRDRAEQPQHF.

V is TRBV5-4 and J is TRBJ2-7, with TRBD2 identical over 10 bases. CDR1 is SGHNT, CDR2 YYREEE, per germline (reference sequence). Trimming removed 3 bases from V and 4 bases from J; junction bases left unmatched: 7. The CDR3 covers 15 residues. In nucleotides, the CDR3 is TGTGCCAGCAGCTCGATCTCTAGCGGGGGTTACGAGCAGTACTTC. Translating gives CASSSISSGGYEQYF.

The chain carries TRBV4-1 and TRBJ2-3, with TRBD2 matching over 12 bases. After removal of 6 bases from V and 1 base from J, the junction contained 2 bases not matched to a gene. CDR1 and CDR2 (germline): MGHRA, YSYEKL. CDR3 size: 15 residues. The CDR3: CASRGLAGRTDTQYF. CDR3 DNA: TGCGCCAGCAGGGGACTAGCGGGTCGCACAGATACGCAGTATTTT.

The chain combines TRBV11-2 with TRBJ2-3; 7 nucleotides agree with TRBD1. Germline CDR1 is SGHAT and CDR2 is FQNNGV. Trimming removed 6 bases from V and 1 base from J; junction bases left unmatched: 4. The CDR3 is made up of 14 amino acids. Here the CDR3 DNA reads TGTGCCAGCAGGATTGGACAGGGCACAGATACGCAGTATTTT. It codes for CASRIGQGTDTQYF.

The rearrangement uses TRBV5-1 and TRBJ2-7, with TRBD1 identical over 8 bases. CDR1 is SGHRS and CDR2 is YFSETQ in the germline V gene. V lost 2 bases, J lost 2 bases, and 3 bases stayed unmatched. CDR3 length equals 14 residues. This chain's CDR3 is CASSFDRGPYEQYF. CDR3 in DNA: TGCGCCAGCAGCTTTGACAGGGGCCCCTACGAGCAGTACTTC.

In its sample, this clone was seen a few times. V usage is TRBV6-6 and J usage is TRBJ1-1; 8 bases are a match to TRBD1. The CDR3 is made up of 15 amino acids. Germline lookup yields CDR1 MNHNY and CDR2 SVGAGI (reference sequence). Unmatched junction bases numbered 9, after V lost 6 bases and J lost 3 bases. The chain's CDR3 is CASRSDRGWDTEAFF. CDR3 nucleotides: TGTGCCAGCAGGAGCGACAGGGGATGGGACACTGAAGCTTTCTTT.

This chain connects TRBV6-1 to TRBJ1-1; D not certain. Germline loops: CDR1 MNHNS, CDR2 SASEGT. The CDR3 is made up of 13 amino acids. With 5 bases removed from V and 7 bases from J, the gap between germline ends came to 14 bases. DNA for the CDR3: TGTGCCAGCAGTCTACAACACCGGAGTGAAGCTTTCTTT. It translates to CASSLQHRSEAFF.

The chain is built from TRBV2 and TRBJ2-5; 7 positions agree with TRBD2. The closer fit of TRBJ2-7 to the DNA end suggests the J call may be wrong. CDR1 is SNHLY and CDR2 is FYNNEI in the germline V gene. CDR3 length: 14 residues. The DNA of the CDR3 is TGTGCCAGCAGTGAAGGGGGACTATCCCACGAGCAGTACTTC. It is translated as CASSEGGLSHEQYF.

The chain links TRBV10-1 to TRBJ2-3; D not certain. The CDR3 has 12 residues. CDR1 WNHNN and CDR2 SYGVQD come from the germline V gene (reference sequence). Trimming left V 6 bases short and J 1 base short, with 5 bases between. DNA for the CDR3: TGCGCCAGCAGCTCAGGCACAGATACGCAGTATTTT. Its protein is CASSSGTDTQYF.